This TCR beta chain was identified during a study of blood T cells in healthy people across ages. A second PCR of roughly 7 to 11 cycles used a sample-barcoded 5' primer and a J-beta primer mix. A single record per CDR3 protein comes from TCRdb applying MiXCR to the 5' RACE reads. The table has 1.8 million or so distinct CDR3 sequences, roughly two fifths seen once. The germline gives CDR1 SNHLY, CDR2 FYNNEI. There are 11 residues in the CDR3. V was clipped by 8 bases and J by 13 bases, with 17 bases between them. The TCR sequence derives from a human donor in good health. The sequenced sample consisted of blood. The rearrangement uses TRBV2 and TRBJ2-5; TRBD2 is a possible D gene (7 bases). The CDR3 nucleotides are TGTGCCAGCGGACCCGAGGGGGGGTGGTACTTC. Its protein product is CASGPEGGWYF.